The rows below give T cell receptor beta chains drawn from one sample of a study of CD8+CD57+ T cells in acquired aplastic anemia. In TCRdb, the reads were re-called with MiXCR into one record per CDR3 protein. The sample shows 50,000 to 65,000 distinct CDR3 sequences, approximately 52% of them seen only once. The sample taken for sequencing was sorted CD4+, CD8+, or CD8+CD57+ T cells (not recorded which) from PBMCs. The receptor set was obtained from a human donor with aplastic anemia. Each CDR3 is given with its conserved first and last residue. A D gene is named only where the DNA matches it firmly.

j_call d_call v_call cdr3_aa
TRBJ2-1 - TRBV12-3/TRBV12-4 CASAISGSYNEQFF
TRBJ2-7 TRBD2 TRBV25-1 CASSEGLAGVILDEQYF
TRBJ2-7 - TRBV11-3 CASSFVGGSSYEQYF
TRBJ1-5 - TRBV6-2/TRBV6-3 CASSLGGGQPQHF
TRBJ2-6 - TRBV7-2 CASSPNTPGANVLTF
- - TRBV10-3 CASFENNYEQYF
TRBJ2-5 - TRBV7-9 CASSFSWDTEETQYF
TRBJ2-5 - TRBV29-1 CSVEEGLEETQYF
TRBJ2-7 TRBD1 TRBV29-1 CSVPETNRGTYEQYF
TRBJ2-5 TRBD1 TRBV24-1 CATSDGQGVQETQYF
TRBJ2-1 TRBD1 TRBV19 CASSIGQGNNEQFF
TRBJ2-5 TRBD2 TRBV9 CASSGASGETQYF
TRBJ2-1 TRBD2 TRBV7-7 CASSLTSNNEQFF
TRBJ1-2 - TRBV5-5 CASSVDLGGYTF
TRBJ2-7 TRBD1 TRBV25-1 CASSRQGPGDYEQYF
TRBJ1-5 - TRBV19 CASKTGGNQPQHF
TRBJ1-6 - TRBV12-3/TRBV12-4 CASSLAQGPNSPLHF
TRBJ2-2 - TRBV7-9 CASSSVDTGELFF
TRBJ1-6 - TRBV5-4 CASSFQERNSPLHF
TRBJ2-7 - TRBV10-3 CASSHGANYEQYF
TRBJ1-4 - TRBV7-9 CASSHRLPGKLFF
TRBJ2-7 - TRBV7-2 CASSKDRAIYF
TRBJ1-1 - TRBV27 CASSLGIPSEAFF
TRBJ1-1 - TRBV19 CASSMGPSSNTEAFF
TRBJ1-2 - TRBV7-9 CASSLGQTSYGYTF
TRBJ1-2 TRBD1 TRBV25-1 CASSEEGASGYGYTF
TRBJ2-1 - TRBV9 CASSVVPGGHNEQFF